A single sample gave rise to the 21 T cell receptor beta chains below, sequenced in a study of blood T cell repertoires in COVID-19 (dated by TCRdb to 2019 to 2021). The method was the immunoSEQ multiplex PCR assay. TCRdb stores this immuneACCESS table with in-frame sequences only. Part of the clones is absent; in the studies checked, under half of the shortfall reflects unresolved V genes, and no reason is known for the rest. This sample comprises approximately 170,000 clones, about four fifths of them detected only once. Together, the top ten hold about a tenth of the sample. The specimen sequenced was peripheral blood. The receptors originated from a man aged 70 or older with active or convalescent COVID-19.

This clone was recorded a few times. The rearrangement links TRBV9 to TRBJ2-2; 7 nucleotides match TRBD1. The V gene's germline CDR1 is SGDLS and CDR2 YYNGEE. V dropped 5 bases and J dropped 3; count of bases not matched to a gene: 4. This CDR3 comprises 14 residues. This CDR3 reads CASRQTGDTGELFF. CDR3 nucleotide sequence: TGTGCCAGCAGACAAACAGGGGACACCGGGGAGCTGTTTTTT.

V usage is TRBV6-5 and J usage is TRBJ1-1; no clear D. Germline V gene sequence: CDR1 MNHEY, CDR2 SVGAGI. The V gene lost 0 bases and the J gene lost 0 bases, with 8 bases spanning the gap. The CDR3 loop spans 15 amino acids. DNA for the CDR3: TGTGCCAGCAGTTACTCGACAAGGATGAACACTGAAGCTTTCTTT. This gives the protein CASSYSTRMNTEAFF.

The chain combines TRBV28 with TRBJ2-2; D gene ambiguous. The CDR3 is made up of 14 amino acids. In germline, CDR1 is MDHEN, CDR2 SYDVKM. Between the trimmed V and J ends, which lost 6 bases and 5 bases, there was a span of 13 bases. The CDR3 DNA follows: TGTGCCAGCAGGGGCAGCCCGATTACCGGGGAGCTGTTTTTT. Protein sequence: CASRGSPITGELFF.

The chain uses TRBV28 and TRBJ1-5; no firm D call. The germline V gene has CDR1 MDHEN and CDR2 SYDVKM. The length of the CDR3 is 15 residues. Trimming removed 5 bases at V and 7 bases at J, with 18 bases between. CDR3 amino acids: CASSPPPGSNQPQHF. The CDR3 DNA is TGTGCCAGCAGTCCCCCCCCGGGAAGTAACCAGCCCCAGCATTTT.

The gene calls are TRBV6-1 and TRBJ1-6, with 8 bases fitting TRBD1. Germline V gives CDR1 MNHNS, CDR2 SASEGT. The CDR3 has 14 residues. J gave up 9 bases and V 2 bases, and 3 bases lay outside the gene matches. CDR3 bases: TGTGCCAGCAGTGAACGACAGGGGCGTTCACCCCTCCACTTT. Its translation is CASSERQGRSPLHF.

The rearrangement uses TRBV18 and TRBJ1-1; D is undetermined. Germline CDR1 reads KGHSH; CDR2 reads LQKENI. Trimming removed 1 base from V and 2 bases from J, with 11 bases in between. This CDR3 has 15 residues. The CDR3 here is CASSPRAGPNTEAFF. CDR3 nucleotides: TGTGCCAGCTCACCACGAGCAGGTCCAAACACTGAAGCTTTCTTT.

The chain carries TRBV20-1 and TRBJ1-3; D gene ambiguous. Germline V lookup: CDR1 DFQATT, CDR2 SNEGSKA (reference sequence). The CDR3 runs 12 residues. The V gene lost 3 bases and the J gene lost 4 bases, with 7 bases spanning the gap. DNA of the CDR3: TGCAGTGCTAGTGGGCAGGGAAACACCATATATTTT. It yields the protein CSASGQGNTIYF.

The genes are TRBV15 and TRBJ2-7; the match to TRBD2 covers 7 bases. The CDR3 runs 17 residues. Germline CDR1 reads LNHNV; CDR2 reads YYDKDF (reference sequence). Trimming took 4 bases from V and 3 from J; bases not matched to a gene: 15. The CDR3 loop is CATSKEWGGFFGYEQYF. CDR3 in DNA: TGTGCCACCAGCAAAGAGTGGGGGGGATTTTTTGGCTACGAGCAGTACTTC.

This clone was seen only once. The rearrangement joins TRBV19 to TRBJ2-5, with D perhaps TRBD2 (6 bases). Germline V gene lookup returns CDR1 LNHDA and CDR2 SQIVND (reference sequence). V was clipped by 8 bases and J by 5 bases, with 6 bases between them. This CDR3 is 10 amino acids long. The CDR3 DNA reads as TGTGCCAGTGGGGGGGAGACCCAGTACTTC. Its translation is CASGGETQYF.

The chain recombines TRBV12-3 or TRBV12-4 with TRBJ1-1; the D gene is possibly TRBD1 (6 bases). The ends were cut back, 5 bases at V and 6 bases at J, with 10 bases in the middle. The CDR3 runs 12 residues. The CDR3 nucleotides are TGTGCCAGCAGTCGCAACAGGGCTGAAGCTTTCTTT. Translating it yields CASSRNRAEAFF.

The CDR3 DNA is TGTGCCAGCAGCCCCTACCTGGCAGGGGGTCTGAGCTCTGGAAACACCATATATTTT. This gives the protein CASSPYLAGGLSSGNTIYF. The genes are TRBV5-6 and TRBJ1-3; the match to TRBD1 covers 7 bases. The germline V gene encodes CDR1 SGHDT and CDR2 YYEEEE. After removal of 4 bases from V and 0 bases from J, the junction contained 16 bases not matched to a gene. The CDR3 loop spans 19 amino acids.

This clone was recorded once. The chain is built from TRBV28 and TRBJ1-1; D remains ambiguous. CDR1 and CDR2 (germline): MDHEN, SYDVKM. This CDR3 spans 14 amino acids. V shed 6 bases and J shed 4 bases, with 15 bases lying between them. The CDR3 region is CASSPTRQSTEAFF. The CDR3 region has the DNA TGTGCCAGCAGCCCTACGCGGCAGAGCACTGAAGCTTTCTTT.

This clone was picked up a small number of times. The gene calls are TRBV19 and TRBJ1-1; TRBD1 aligns across 7 bases. This CDR3 has 15 residues. J lost 0 bases, V lost 5 bases, and 6 bases had no gene match. Looked up from germline, CDR1 is LNHDA and CDR2 is SQIVND (reference sequence). The CDR3 DNA sequence: TGTGCCAGTAGTCGACAGGGCCTCATGAACACTGAAGCTTTCTTT. Protein: CASSRQGLMNTEAFF. Full variable domain (rest looked up from reference TRBV19 and TRBJ1-1): DGGITQSPKYLFRKEGQNVTLSCEQNLNHDAMYWYRQDPGQGLRLIYYSQIVNDFQKGDIAEGYSVSREKKESFPLTVTSAQKNPTAFYLCASSRQGLMNTEAFFGQGTRLTVV.

The chain employs TRBV5-1 and TRBJ1-6; D not certain. V lost 0 bases, J lost 8 bases, and 6 bases lay in between. Germline CDR1 and CDR2: SGHRS and YFSETQ. The CDR3 sequence is 13 residues long. The CDR3: CASSLEADSPLHF. The CDR3 coding sequence is TGCGCCAGCAGCTTGGAGGCGGATTCACCCCTCCACTTT. Full variable domain (rest looked up from reference TRBV5-1 and TRBJ1-6): KAGVTQTPRYLIKTRGQQVTLSCSPISGHRSVSWYQQTPGQGLQFLFEYFSETQRNKGNFPGRFSGRQFSNSRSEMNVSTLELGDSALYLCASSLEADSPLHFGNGTRLTVT.

There are a few counts of this clone. The V and J genes are TRBV28 and TRBJ1-5; 11 bases map to TRBD1. J gave up 4 bases and V 7 bases, and 9 bases lay outside the gene matches. Germline V lookup: CDR1 MDHEN, CDR2 SYDVKM. CDR3 length: 16 amino acids. The CDR3: CASNPRDRGWNQPQHF. CDR3 DNA sequence: TGTGCCAGCAACCCTCGGGACAGGGGGTGGAATCAGCCCCAGCATTTT.

This chain uses TRBV7-2 with TRBJ2-2, with TRBD2 matching 7 bases. The V segment lost 1 base and the J segment 7 bases; nucleotides outside the gene matches: 9. Germline values: CDR1 SGHTA, CDR2 FQGNSA. The CDR3 contains 16 residues. CDR3 residues: CASSLDPAAGVGELFF. The CDR3 coding sequence is TGTGCCAGCAGCTTAGATCCTGCCGCGGGGGTCGGGGAGCTGTTTTTT. Supplemented by reference TRBV7-2 and TRBJ2-2, the full variable domain reads GAGVSQSPSNKVTEKGKDVELRCDPISGHTALYWYRQSLGQGLEFLIYFQGNSAPDKSGLPSDRFSAERTGGSVSTLTIQRTQQEDSAVYLCASSLDPAAGVGELFFGEGSRLTVL.

The J gene is TRBJ1-5, the V gene TRBV18, with a tentative D call TRBD1 (6 bases). Germline CDR1 is KGHSH and CDR2 is LQKENI. V was pared by 3 bases and J by 7 bases, with 13 bases between. The CDR3 extends over 14 amino acids. The CDR3 sequence: CASSPDRLVQPQHF. CDR3 sequence (DNA): TGTGCCAGCTCACCCGACAGGCTAGTCCAGCCCCAGCATTTT.

The V call is TRBV6-4, the J call TRBJ2-3, with a tentative D call TRBD2 (5 bases). The CDR3 has 11 amino acids. V was shortened by 7 bases and J by 6 bases, with 8 bases between the two germline ends. Germline assignment: CDR1 MRHNA and CDR2 SNTAGT. The CDR3 here is CASKWRDTQYF. CDR3 DNA sequence: TGTGCCAGCAAATGGAGGGATACGCAGTATTTT.

V usage is TRBV28 and J usage is TRBJ2-7, with no clear D. In germline, CDR1 is MDHEN, CDR2 SYDVKM. This CDR3 region has 12 residues. Trimming left V 2 bases short and J 4 bases short, with 6 bases between. The CDR3 region is CASSLVGYEQYF. CDR3 nucleotides: TGTGCCAGCAGTTTAGTCGGTTACGAGCAGTACTTC.

A single count supports this clone. CDR3 sequence: CASARGGEPEKQFF. The CDR3 DNA follows: TGTGCCAGCGCCCGGGGCGGGGAGCCAGAAAAACAGTTCTTC. This sequence joins TRBV28 and TRBJ2-1; possible D gene TRBD2, 6 bases. This CDR3 contains 14 residues. Germline CDR1 reads MDHEN; CDR2 reads SYDVKM. Trimming removed 8 bases at V and 13 bases at J, with 24 bases between.

The chain is built from TRBV7-2 and TRBJ1-2; D unresolved. Trimming removed 5 bases at V and 4 bases at J, with 11 bases between. CDR1 is SGHTA, CDR2 FQGNSA, per germline. CDR3 size: 13 residues. The CDR3 region is CASSRPRGYGYTF. Written as DNA, the CDR3 is TGTGCCAGCAGCCGTCCCCGGGGCTATGGCTACACCTTC.